Shown below are 32 T cell receptor beta chains from a single sample sequenced in a study of somatic mutations in cytotoxic T cells in rheumatoid arthritis. The repertoire was sequenced with immunoSEQ multiplex PCR; TCRdb's copy has only in-frame clones and lacks some. Among about 15,000 clones, 75% to 80% were seen once, and the ten largest hold 22%. Material for sequencing was CD8+ T cells sorted from blood. These receptors came from an adult with rheumatoid arthritis.

This sequence joins TRBV2 and TRBJ2-7, with D perhaps matching TRBD2 (6 bases). The germline CDR1 and CDR2 sequences are SNHLY and FYNNEI. The CDR3 runs to 16 residues. V shed 1 base and J shed 1 base, with 14 bases lying between them. The CDR3 loop reads CASSEDAGSASYEQYF. CDR3 in DNA: TGTGCCAGCAGTGAAGACGCCGGGAGCGCTTCCTACGAGCAGTACTTC.

The chain uses TRBV9 and TRBJ1-5; weak D call: TRBD1 (5 bases). Germline V gives CDR1 SGDLS, CDR2 YYNGEE. CDR3 length: 16 amino acids. V dropped 0 bases and J dropped 5 bases, with 15 bases sitting between them. The CDR3 nucleotides are TGTGCCAGCAGCGTAGTAGGTCCGGGGGATTATCAGCCCCAGCATTTT. Its translation is CASSVVGPGDYQPQHF.

The gene calls are TRBV7-9 and TRBJ1-3, with D possibly TRBD1 on 6 matching bases. The germline V gene encodes CDR1 SEHNR and CDR2 FQNEAQ (reference sequence). The CDR3 spans 15 residues. Deletions cut 3 bases from V and 4 bases from J, with 13 bases between. CDR3 amino acids: CASSFGGLEGNTIYF. The CDR3 nucleotides read TGTGCCAGCAGCTTCGGGGGGCTAGAAGGAAACACCATATATTTT.

The chain employs TRBV28 and TRBJ1-4; D remains ambiguous. Trimming left V 4 bases short and J 4 bases short, with 13 bases between. The CDR3 runs 15 residues. Germline CDR1 is MDHEN and CDR2 is SYDVKM. In DNA, the CDR3 is TGTGCCAGCAGTTACCCCGACACTCTTAATGAAAAACTGTTTTTT. Amino acid sequence: CASSYPDTLNEKLFF.

This clone was recorded once. V usage is TRBV11-2 and J usage is TRBJ2-5; D gene ambiguous. This CDR3 is built from 13 residues. The ends were cut back, 7 bases at V and 2 bases at J, with 11 bases in the middle. Germline V lookup: CDR1 SGHAT, CDR2 FQNNGV. The CDR3 loop is CASTTFDQETQYF. CDR3 DNA sequence: TGTGCCAGCACTACGTTCGATCAAGAGACCCAGTACTTC.

The table lists this clone with a few counts. For the CDR3, the DNA is TGTGCCTGGAGCCGGACTAGCGGGAGTGTAGATACGCAGTATTTT. Translation: CAWSRTSGSVDTQYF. This chain joins TRBV30 and TRBJ2-3, with 13 bases that match TRBD2. This CDR3 contains 15 residues. V dropped 3 bases and J dropped 5; count of bases not matched to a gene: 5. Germline lookup yields CDR1 GTSNPN and CDR2 SVGIG (reference sequence).

This clone was seen a few times. The chain recombines TRBV19 with TRBJ1-4; no clear D. The germline V gene encodes CDR1 LNHDA and CDR2 SQIVND (reference sequence). The CDR3 is 13 residues long. V was cut by 3 bases and J by 4 bases, with 6 bases left in between. The CDR3 coding sequence is TGTGCCAGTAGTATTGGGAATAATGAAAAACTGTTTTTT. As protein: CASSIGNNEKLFF.

The V gene is TRBV4-1, the J gene TRBJ2-7; 7 bases match TRBD1. The CDR3 spans 15 residues. Germline values: CDR1 MGHRA, CDR2 YSYEKL. V lost 2 bases, J lost 4 bases, and 8 bases stayed unmatched. The CDR3 here is CASSQIGGAGYEQYF. In nucleotides, the CDR3 is TGCGCCAGCAGCCAAATAGGGGGCGCCGGGTACGAGCAGTACTTC.

The chain combines TRBV13 with TRBJ2-3, with D perhaps TRBD2 (5 bases). The CDR3 length is 15 residues. Trimming took off 2 bases at V and 3 bases at J, with 12 bases between the two ends. The germline CDR1 and CDR2 sequences are PRHDT and FYEKMQ (reference sequence). CDR3 nucleotides: TGTGCCAGCAGCTTACGTGGTAGCGCTACAGATACGCAGTATTTT. It encodes CASSLRGSATDTQYF.

The chain couples TRBV27 to TRBJ2-1; TRBD1 agrees at 7 bases. The V segment lost 6 bases and the J segment 8 bases; nucleotides outside the gene matches: 13. Germline V gives CDR1 MNHEY, CDR2 SMNVEV (reference sequence). This CDR3 region has 15 residues. DNA of the CDR3: TGTGCCAGCAGCCATACGACAGGGAAGGTCTATGAGCAGTTCTTC. Translated: CASSHTTGKVYEQFF.

The rearrangement links TRBV6-6 to TRBJ2-1; no clear D gene. The CDR3 consists of 14 residues. Germline V lookup: CDR1 MNHNY, CDR2 SVGAGI (reference sequence). V was cut by 5 bases and J by 3 bases, with 11 bases left in between. CDR3 in amino acids: CASSLLTLYNEQFF. CDR3 in DNA: TGTGCCAGCAGTCTTCTGACTCTCTACAATGAGCAGTTCTTC.

This clone was detected once. The V call is TRBV30, the J call TRBJ2-4; no firm D call. CDR3 length: 13 amino acids. With 0 bases removed from V and 8 bases from J, the gap between germline ends came to 11 bases. Germline CDR1 reads GTSNPN; CDR2 reads SVGIG (reference sequence). DNA for the CDR3: TGTGCCTGGAGTGTAGTCCCTCGAGACATTCAGTACTTC. Protein product: CAWSVVPRDIQYF. The full variable domain, rest sourced from reference TRBV30 and TRBJ2-4, is SQTIHQWPATLVQPVGSPLSLECTVEGTSNPNLYWYRQAAGRGLQLLFYSVGIGQISSEVPQNLSASRPQDRQFILSSKKLLLSDSGFYLCAWSVVPRDIQYFGAGTRLSVL.

The chain joins TRBV5-1 to TRBJ2-1, with TRBD2 identical over 13 bases. This CDR3 comprises 17 residues. The germline CDR1 and CDR2 sequences are SGHRS and YFSETQ. The V and J ends lost 3 bases and 0 bases, in that order; junction bases with no gene match: 3. The CDR3 here is CASSSGLAGASYNEQFF. The CDR3 bases are TGCGCCAGCAGCTCCGGACTAGCGGGAGCCTCCTACAATGAGCAGTTCTTC.

The rearrangement uses TRBV21-1 and TRBJ1-5; TRBD1, the D gene given by the table, was not confirmed from the DNA. TRBV21-1 is described as a pseudogene. The CDR3 extends over 16 amino acids. The CDR3 region is CASSALQGAGNQPQHF. The CDR3 coding sequence is TGTGCCAGCAGCGCCCTACAGGGGGCAGGCAATCAGCCCCAGCATTTT.

This chain uses TRBV11-2 with TRBJ2-3; TRBD1 is a possible D gene (5 bases). The CDR3 runs 17 residues. The germline V and J ends were trimmed by 5 bases and 2 bases, with 20 bases remaining between them. Germline V gene sequence: CDR1 SGHAT, CDR2 FQNNGV. CDR3 DNA sequence: TGTGCCAGCAGCACAACAGGTTACGCCCCTAACACAGATACGCAGTATTTT. This gives the protein CASSTTGYAPNTDTQYF.

J is TRBJ2-3 and V is TRBV28; TRBD1 matches 8 bases. Germline values: CDR1 MDHEN, CDR2 SYDVKM. The CDR3 sequence is 14 residues long. The ends lost 5 bases at V and 5 bases at J; junction bases unmatched: 6. The CDR3 region has the DNA TGTGCCAGCAGTGGGGGGACAGGACTAGATACGCAGTATTTT. Its protein is CASSGGTGLDTQYF.

This clone occurred a few times. The chain employs TRBV15 and TRBJ1-1; no clear D. Per the germline V gene, CDR1 is LNHNV and CDR2 is YYDKDF (reference sequence). Trimming took off 3 bases at V and 5 bases at J, with 7 bases between the two ends. CDR3 length: 12 residues. CDR3 amino acids: CATSSPGTEAFF. CDR3 nucleotide sequence: TGTGCCACCAGCAGCCCGGGGACTGAAGCTTTCTTT.

The V call is TRBV30, the J call TRBJ2-7; possibly TRBD2 for D (6 bases). CDR3 size: 14 residues. Trimming left V 2 bases short and J 7 bases short, with 18 bases between. The V gene's germline CDR1 is GTSNPN and CDR2 SVGIG (reference sequence). This CDR3 is CAWSLPWQGGEQYF. CDR3 DNA sequence: TGTGCCTGGAGTCTCCCTTGGCAGGGAGGAGAGCAGTACTTC.

In this sample, this clone turned up once. The V gene is TRBV7-7, the J gene TRBJ2-1, with D possibly being TRBD1 (5 bases). CDR1 SSHAT and CDR2 FNYEAQ come from the germline V gene (reference sequence). The CDR3 is 13 residues long. Deletions cut 5 bases from V and 7 bases from J, with 12 bases between. CDR3 sequence reads: CASSIQGENEQFF. CDR3 bases: TGTGCCAGCAGCATCCAGGGTGAGAATGAGCAGTTCTTC.

This clone was seen just once. The chain uses TRBV21-1 and TRBJ2-7; no DNA check was done on the table's D call, TRBD2. TRBV21-1 is assigned pseudogene status. This CDR3 has 15 amino acids. The CDR3 protein is CASSEAEGGNYEQYF. CDR3 in DNA: TGTGCCAGCAGCGAAGCGGAGGGAGGGAACTACGAGCAGTACTTC.

A note on this clone: The germline gene is not matched at one end of the junction; a read error may be the cause. The chain links TRBV15 to TRBJ2-4; perhaps TRBD2 as D (6 bases). The CDR3 is 14 amino acids. CDR1 and CDR2 from the germline V gene are LNHNV and YYDKDF (reference sequence). For the CDR3, the DNA is TGTGCCACCCAAAGTAAAAGGACTACCCCGAGTCGCGACTTC. Its protein is CATQSKRTTPSRDF.

This clone was seen more than once but under ten times. The chain joins TRBV30 to TRBJ2-7; 12 bases agree with TRBD2. CDR3 size: 13 residues. The V segment lost 2 bases and the J segment 7 bases; nucleotides outside the gene matches: 3. Germline CDR1 and CDR2: GTSNPN and SVGIG (reference sequence). CDR3 nucleotides: TGTGCCTGGAGTTGGCTAGCGGGAGGGGAGCAGTACTTC. Translating gives CAWSWLAGGEQYF.

This clone was seen more than once but under ten times. Here the CDR3 DNA reads TGTGCCAGCAGCGAAAGCTACGAGCAGTACTTC. Amino acid sequence: CASSESYEQYF. The chain links TRBV7-9 to TRBJ2-7; D gene unclear. Germline V lookup: CDR1 SEHNR, CDR2 FQNEAQ (reference sequence). This CDR3 contains 11 residues. Trimming took 5 bases from V and 3 from J, leaving 5 bases between them.

The rearrangement links TRBV2 to TRBJ2-7; the D gene is possibly TRBD2 (5 bases). Trimming shortened V by 3 bases and J by 5 bases, and 17 bases separated the two germline ends. CDR3 length: 15 residues. Germline V lookup: CDR1 SNHLY, CDR2 FYNNEI. CDR3: CASSESWTSVDEQYF. The CDR3 nucleotides are TGTGCCAGCAGTGAGTCCTGGACTTCGGTCGACGAGCAGTACTTC. Using reference TRBV2 and TRBJ2-7 for the parts outside the CDR3, the full variable domain is EPEVTQTPSHQVTQMGQEVILRCVPISNHLYFYWYRQILGQKVEFLVSFYNNEISEKSEIFDDQFSVERPDGSNFTLKIRSTKLEDSAMYFCASSESWTSVDEQYFGPGTRLTVT.

The chain links TRBV6-5 to TRBJ1-2; a possible D gene is TRBD1 (6 bases). The CDR3 consists of 15 residues. The V end lost 2 bases, the J end lost 4 bases, and 14 bases lay between the germline ends. CDR1 MNHEY and CDR2 SVGAGI come from the germline V gene. CDR3 nucleotides: TGTGCCAGCAGTTACGGTACAGGGAGGGGCTATGGCTACACCTTC. Its protein is CASSYGTGRGYGYTF.

The rearrangement uses TRBV7-2 and TRBJ2-1, with a weak D call TRBD2 (5 bases). The CDR3 covers 15 residues. The germline V and J ends were trimmed by 5 bases and 0 bases, with 11 bases remaining between them. Germline V lookup: CDR1 SGHTA, CDR2 FQGNSA. The CDR3 protein is CASSPRRDSYNEQFF. The CDR3 nucleotides are TGTGCCAGCAGCCCACGACGGGACTCCTACAATGAGCAGTTCTTC.

The gene calls are TRBV6-1 and TRBJ2-7; no definite D call. The V and J ends lost 4 bases and 5 bases respectively, with 9 bases between them. Germline V gene lookup returns CDR1 MNHNS and CDR2 SASEGT. This CDR3 has 12 residues. The CDR3 sequence is CASSAWAHEQYF. In DNA, the CDR3 is TGTGCCAGCAGTGCATGGGCCCACGAGCAGTACTTC.

The genes are TRBV7-9 and TRBJ2-1, with 10 bases aligning to TRBD2. V gave up 0 bases and J gave up 5 bases; unmatched junction bases: 1. In germline, CDR1 is SEHNR, CDR2 FQNEAQ (reference sequence). CDR3 size: 15 residues. As DNA, the CDR3 is TGTGCCAGCAGCTTAGCTAGCGGGAGGAACAATGAGCAGTTCTTC. Its protein product is CASSLASGRNNEQFF. The variable domain in full, completed from reference TRBV7-9 and TRBJ2-1, reads DTGVSQNPRHKITKRGQNVTFRCDPISEHNRLYWYRQTLGQGPEFLTYFQNEAQLEKSRLLSDRFSAERPKGSFSTLEIQRTEQGDSAMYLCASSLASGRNNEQFFGPGTRLTVL.

A few counts support this clone. This sequence joins TRBV6-8 and TRBJ2-7; unclear D gene. V lost 11 bases and J lost 3, with 2 bases in between. CDR1 and CDR2 from the germline V gene are MNHGY and SAAAGT. The CDR3 length is 8 residues. In DNA form, the CDR3 reads TGTGCCCACTACGAGCAGTACTTC. Protein product: CAHYEQYF.

This clone has just a few counts. The J gene is TRBJ2-3, the V gene TRBV27; TRBD2 matches at 11 bases. The V segment lost 6 bases and the J segment 3 bases; nucleotides outside the gene matches: 5. This CDR3 has 15 residues. Germline values: CDR1 MNHEY, CDR2 SMNVEV (reference sequence). In DNA, the CDR3 is TGTGCCAGCAGCGATAGCGGGAGGGAAACAGATACGCAGTATTTT. It yields the protein CASSDSGRETDTQYF.

This clone was found once. J is TRBJ1-2 and V is TRBV27, with D unclear. The germline V and J ends were trimmed by 8 bases and 8 bases, with 18 bases remaining between them. The CDR3 runs to 13 residues. CDR1 is MNHEY, CDR2 SMNVEV, per germline (reference sequence). The DNA of the CDR3 is TGTGCCAGCCTCTCCTACACAAACGGGGGCTACACCTTC. Encoded protein: CASLSYTNGGYTF.

V gene TRBV27 combines with J gene TRBJ2-7, with no clear D. The V gene's germline CDR1 is MNHEY and CDR2 SMNVEV (reference sequence). The CDR3 loop spans 14 amino acids. V was trimmed by 2 bases and J by 2 bases, leaving 10 bases between them. This chain's CDR3 is CASSLQVPAYEQYF. For the CDR3, the DNA is TGTGCCAGCAGTTTACAGGTCCCCGCCTACGAGCAGTACTTC.